The sequence of this T cell receptor (beta chain) was determined in a study of persistence of HIV-infected CD4 T cells. With respect to this clone: Its antigen is unknown.

The immunoSEQ assay was version 4, run in survey mode. Sequencing used immunoSEQ multiplex PCR; TCRdb keeps in-frame clones, though not all of them. The sample carries 25,000 to 30,000 clones, roughly 86% recorded once. Lysates of CMV-infected fibroblasts at around 10 ug/mL stimulated these cells. CD40L/CD69 double-negative CD45RO-high memory CD4+ T cells were collected. Germline assignment: CDR1 SGHRS and CDR2 YFSETQ. With 1 base removed from V and 5 bases from J, the gap between germline ends came to 13 bases. There are 15 residues in the CDR3. Study results and limitations: Rare CMV-responding cells carrying HIV-1 proviruses were not analyzed separately for TCR.

The sequenced sample was CD4+ T cells sorted from PBMCs after approximately 19-hour stimulation, obtained from a patient who received antiretroviral therapy. The receptor was derived from an adult man with HIV who was CMV-seropositive. The chain combines TRBV5-1 with TRBJ1-5; possibly TRBD1 for D (6 bases). CDR3 nucleotides: TGCGCCAGCAGCTTGTCGGGGACATTCCATCAGCCCCAGCATTTT. Its protein product is CASSLSGTFHQPQHF.